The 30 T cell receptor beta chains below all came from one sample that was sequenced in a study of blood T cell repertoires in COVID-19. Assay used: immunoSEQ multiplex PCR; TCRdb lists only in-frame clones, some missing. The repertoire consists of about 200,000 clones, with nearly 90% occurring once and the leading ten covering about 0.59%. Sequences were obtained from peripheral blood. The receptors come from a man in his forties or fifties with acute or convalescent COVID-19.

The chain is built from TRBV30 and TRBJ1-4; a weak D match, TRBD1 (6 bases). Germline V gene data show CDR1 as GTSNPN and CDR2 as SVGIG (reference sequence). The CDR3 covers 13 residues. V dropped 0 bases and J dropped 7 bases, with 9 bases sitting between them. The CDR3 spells CAWSVQDSEKLFF. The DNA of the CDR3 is TGTGCCTGGAGTGTCCAGGACAGTGAAAAACTGTTTTTT. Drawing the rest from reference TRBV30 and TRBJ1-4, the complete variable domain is SQTIHQWPATLVQPVGSPLSLECTVEGTSNPNLYWYRQAAGRGLQLLFYSVGIGQISSEVPQNLSASRPQDRQFILSSKKLLLSDSGFYLCAWSVQDSEKLFFGSGTQLSVL.

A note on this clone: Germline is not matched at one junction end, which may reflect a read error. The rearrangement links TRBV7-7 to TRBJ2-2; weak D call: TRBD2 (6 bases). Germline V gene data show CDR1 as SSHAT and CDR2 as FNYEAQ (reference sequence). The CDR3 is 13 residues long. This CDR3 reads CASTEGNTGELFF. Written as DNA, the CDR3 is TGTGCTAGCACGGAGGGGAACACCGGGGAGCTGTTTTTT.

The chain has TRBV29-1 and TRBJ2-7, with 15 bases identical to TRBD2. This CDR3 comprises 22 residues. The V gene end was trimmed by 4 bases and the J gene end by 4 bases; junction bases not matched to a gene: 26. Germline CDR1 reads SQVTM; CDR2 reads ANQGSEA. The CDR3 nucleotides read TGCAGCGTTGTAGGGACTAGCGGGAGGCGACCCTACCAACCGGCATCTGGGTACGAGCAGTACTTC. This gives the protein CSVVGTSGRRPYQPASGYEQYF.

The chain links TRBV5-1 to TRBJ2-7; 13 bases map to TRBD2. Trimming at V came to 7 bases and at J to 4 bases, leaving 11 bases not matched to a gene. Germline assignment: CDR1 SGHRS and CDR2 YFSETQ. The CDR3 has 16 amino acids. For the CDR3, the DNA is TGCGCCAGCTCCCCGGGACTAGCGGGAAACAGGTACGAGCAGTACTTC. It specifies CASSPGLAGNRYEQYF.

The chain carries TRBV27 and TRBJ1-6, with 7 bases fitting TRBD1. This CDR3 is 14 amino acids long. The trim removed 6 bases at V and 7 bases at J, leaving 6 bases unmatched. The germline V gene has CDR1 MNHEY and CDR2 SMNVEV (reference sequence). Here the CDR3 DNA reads TGTGCCAGCAGGGTGGGACAGCACAATTCACCCCTCCACTTT. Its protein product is CASRVGQHNSPLHF.

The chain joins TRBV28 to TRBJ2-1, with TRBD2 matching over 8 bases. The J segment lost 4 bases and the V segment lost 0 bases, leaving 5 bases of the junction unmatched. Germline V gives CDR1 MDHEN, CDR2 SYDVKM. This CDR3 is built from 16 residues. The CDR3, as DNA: TGTGCCAGCAGTTTATGGAGGAGCGGGAGTTACAATGAGCAGTTCTTC. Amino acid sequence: CASSLWRSGSYNEQFF.

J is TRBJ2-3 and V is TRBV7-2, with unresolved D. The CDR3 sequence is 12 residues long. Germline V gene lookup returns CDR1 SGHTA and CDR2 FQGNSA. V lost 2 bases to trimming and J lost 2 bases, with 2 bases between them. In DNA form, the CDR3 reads TGTGCCAGCAGCTTACACACAGATACGCAGTATTTT. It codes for CASSLHTDTQYF.

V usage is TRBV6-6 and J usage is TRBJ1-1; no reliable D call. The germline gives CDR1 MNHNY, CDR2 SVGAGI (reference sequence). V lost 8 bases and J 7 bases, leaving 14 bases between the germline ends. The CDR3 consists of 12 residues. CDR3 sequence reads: CASATRGNEAFF. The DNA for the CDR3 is TGTGCCAGCGCCACCCGGGGAAATGAAGCTTTCTTT.

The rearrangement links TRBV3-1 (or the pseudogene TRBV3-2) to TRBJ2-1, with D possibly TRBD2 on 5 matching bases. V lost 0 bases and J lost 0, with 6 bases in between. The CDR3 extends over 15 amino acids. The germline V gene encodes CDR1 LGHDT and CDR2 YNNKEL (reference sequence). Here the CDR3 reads CASSQDAGSYNEQFF. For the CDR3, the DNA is TGTGCCAGCAGCCAAGACGCGGGCTCCTACAATGAGCAGTTCTTC.

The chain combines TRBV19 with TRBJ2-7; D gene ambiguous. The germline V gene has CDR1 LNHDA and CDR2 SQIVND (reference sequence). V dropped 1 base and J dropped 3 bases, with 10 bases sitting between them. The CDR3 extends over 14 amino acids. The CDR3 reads CASSIVPTHYEQYF. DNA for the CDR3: TGTGCCAGTAGTATAGTGCCTACCCACTACGAGCAGTACTTC.

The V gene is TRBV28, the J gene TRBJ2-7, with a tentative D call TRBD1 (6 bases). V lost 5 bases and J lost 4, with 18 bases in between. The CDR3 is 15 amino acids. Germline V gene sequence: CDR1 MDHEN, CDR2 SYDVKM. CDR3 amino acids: CASSLAFRGIYEQYF. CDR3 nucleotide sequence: TGTGCCAGCAGTCTAGCTTTCAGGGGTATTTACGAGCAGTACTTC.

The chain's CDR3 is CASSKQGMMTEAFF. For the CDR3, the DNA is TGTGCCAGCAGCAAACAGGGTATGATGACTGAAGCTTTCTTT. The chain uses TRBV7-2 and TRBJ1-1; the D gene is possibly TRBD1 (6 bases). Trimming took 5 bases from V and 5 from J, leaving 15 bases between them. Germline V gene data show CDR1 as SGHTA and CDR2 as FQGNSA. This CDR3 spans 14 amino acids.

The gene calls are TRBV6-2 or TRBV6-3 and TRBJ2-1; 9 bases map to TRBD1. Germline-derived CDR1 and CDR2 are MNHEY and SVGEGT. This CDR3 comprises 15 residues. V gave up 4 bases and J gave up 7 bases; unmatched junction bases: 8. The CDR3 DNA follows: TGTGCCAGCAGTTTCCGAGACAGGGGGTGGAATGAGCAGTTCTTC. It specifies CASSFRDRGWNEQFF.

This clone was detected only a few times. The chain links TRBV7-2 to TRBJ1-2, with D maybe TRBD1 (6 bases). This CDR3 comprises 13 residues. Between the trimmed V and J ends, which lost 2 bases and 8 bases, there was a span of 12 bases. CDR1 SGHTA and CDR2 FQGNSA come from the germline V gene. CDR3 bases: TGTGCCAGCAGCTTAAAGGACAGTTCAGGCTACACCTTC. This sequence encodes CASSLKDSSGYTF. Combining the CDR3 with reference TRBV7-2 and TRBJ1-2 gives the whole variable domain GAGVSQSPSNKVTEKGKDVELRCDPISGHTALYWYRQSLGQGLEFLIYFQGNSAPDKSGLPSDRFSAERTGGSVSTLTIQRTQQEDSAVYLCASSLKDSSGYTFGSGTRLTVV.

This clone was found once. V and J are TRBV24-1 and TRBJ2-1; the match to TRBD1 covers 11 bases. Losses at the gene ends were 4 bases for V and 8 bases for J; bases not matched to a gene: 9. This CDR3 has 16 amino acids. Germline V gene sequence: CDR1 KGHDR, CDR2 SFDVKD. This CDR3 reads CATSDRGQGAGYEQFF. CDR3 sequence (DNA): TGTGCCACCAGTGACCGCGGACAGGGGGCGGGTTATGAGCAGTTCTTC.

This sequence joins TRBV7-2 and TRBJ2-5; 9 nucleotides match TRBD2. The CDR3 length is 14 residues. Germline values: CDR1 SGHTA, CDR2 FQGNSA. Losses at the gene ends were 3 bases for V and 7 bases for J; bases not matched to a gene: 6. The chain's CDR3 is CASSFGGGAATQYF. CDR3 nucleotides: TGTGCCAGCAGCTTTGGCGGGGGGGCCGCGACCCAGTACTTC.

The CDR3 region has the DNA TGTGCCACCAGCAGAGATGAGAGCGGGGGGTGGACCCAGTACTTC. This gives the protein CATSRDESGGWTQYF. The gene calls are TRBV15 and TRBJ2-5; 9 positions match TRBD2. The V gene's germline CDR1 is LNHNV and CDR2 YYDKDF (reference sequence). Trimming cost V 0 bases and J 7 bases; bases outside gene matches: 6. The CDR3 extends over 15 amino acids.

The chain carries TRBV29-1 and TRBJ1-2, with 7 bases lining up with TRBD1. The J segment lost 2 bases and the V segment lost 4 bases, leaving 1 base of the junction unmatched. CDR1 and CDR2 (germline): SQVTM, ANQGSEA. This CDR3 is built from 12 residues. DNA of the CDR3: TGCAGCGTTGGGGGACAGAACTATGGCTACACCTTC. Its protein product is CSVGGQNYGYTF.

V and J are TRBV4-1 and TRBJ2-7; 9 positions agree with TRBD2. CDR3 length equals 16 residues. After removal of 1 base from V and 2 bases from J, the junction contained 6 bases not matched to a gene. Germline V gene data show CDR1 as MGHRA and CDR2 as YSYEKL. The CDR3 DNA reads TGCGCCAGCAGCCAAGGAAGGGGACTAGCAGCCTACGAGCAGTACTTC. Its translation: CASSQGRGLAAYEQYF.

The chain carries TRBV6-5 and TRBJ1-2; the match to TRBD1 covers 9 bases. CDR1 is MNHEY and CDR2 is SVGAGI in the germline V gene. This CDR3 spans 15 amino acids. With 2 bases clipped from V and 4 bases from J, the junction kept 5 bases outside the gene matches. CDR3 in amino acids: CASSYLTGGFYGYTF. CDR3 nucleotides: TGTGCCAGCAGTTACCTGACAGGGGGTTTCTATGGCTACACCTTC.

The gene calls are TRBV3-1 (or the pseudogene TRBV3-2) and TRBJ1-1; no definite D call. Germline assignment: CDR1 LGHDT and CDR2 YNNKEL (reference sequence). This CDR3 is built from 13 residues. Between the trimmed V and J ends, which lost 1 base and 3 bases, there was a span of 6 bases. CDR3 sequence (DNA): TGTGCCAGCAGCCAAGGAACAGACACTGAAGCTTTCTTT. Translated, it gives CASSQGTDTEAFF.

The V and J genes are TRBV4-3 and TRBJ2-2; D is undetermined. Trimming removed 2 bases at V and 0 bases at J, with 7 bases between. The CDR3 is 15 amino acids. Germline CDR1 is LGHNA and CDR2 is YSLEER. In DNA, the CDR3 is TGCGCCAGCAGCCAAAACGGAGCGAACACCGGGGAGCTGTTTTTT. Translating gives CASSQNGANTGELFF.

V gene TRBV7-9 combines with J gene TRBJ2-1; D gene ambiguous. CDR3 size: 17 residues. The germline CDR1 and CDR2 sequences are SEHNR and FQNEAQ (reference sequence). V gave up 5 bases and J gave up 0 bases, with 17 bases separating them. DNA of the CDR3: TGTGCCAGCAGCCCCCCGTTGTCGCGCGGCTCCTACAATGAGCAGTTCTTC. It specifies CASSPPLSRGSYNEQFF.

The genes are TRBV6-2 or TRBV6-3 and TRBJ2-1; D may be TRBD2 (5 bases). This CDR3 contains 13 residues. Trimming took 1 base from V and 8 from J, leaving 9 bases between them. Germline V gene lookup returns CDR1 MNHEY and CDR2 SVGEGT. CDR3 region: CASSYFGLHEQFF. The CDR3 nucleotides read TGTGCCAGCAGTTACTTCGGACTCCATGAGCAGTTCTTC.

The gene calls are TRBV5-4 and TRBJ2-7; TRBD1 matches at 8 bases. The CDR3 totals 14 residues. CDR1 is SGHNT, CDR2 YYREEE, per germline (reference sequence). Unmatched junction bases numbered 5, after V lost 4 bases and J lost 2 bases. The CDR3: CASSPDRDPYEQYF. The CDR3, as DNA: TGTGCCAGCAGCCCGGACAGGGATCCCTACGAGCAGTACTTC. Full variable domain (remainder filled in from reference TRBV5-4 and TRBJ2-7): ETGVTQSPTHLIKTRGQQVTLRCSSQSGHNTVSWYQQALGQGPQFIFQYYREEENGRGNFPPRFSGLQFPNYSSELNVNALELDDSALYLCASSPDRDPYEQYFGPGTRLTVT.

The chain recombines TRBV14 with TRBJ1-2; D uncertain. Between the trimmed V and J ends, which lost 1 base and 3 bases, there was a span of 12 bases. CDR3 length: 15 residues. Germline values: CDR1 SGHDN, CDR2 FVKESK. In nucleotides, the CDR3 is TGTGCCAGCAGCCAAGCCGCCGGGAATGACTATGGCTACACCTTC. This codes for CASSQAAGNDYGYTF. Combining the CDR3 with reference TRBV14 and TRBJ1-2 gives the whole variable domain EAGVTQFPSHSVIEKGQTVTLRCDPISGHDNLYWYRRVMGKEIKFLLHFVKESKQDESGMPNNRFLAERTGGTYSTLKVQPAELEDSGVYFCASSQAAGNDYGYTFGSGTRLTVV.

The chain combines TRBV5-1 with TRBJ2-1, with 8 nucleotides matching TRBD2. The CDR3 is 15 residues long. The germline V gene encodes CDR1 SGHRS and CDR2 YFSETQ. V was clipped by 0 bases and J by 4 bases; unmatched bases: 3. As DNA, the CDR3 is TGCGCCAGCAGCTTGGGAGCGGGAGCTTACAATGAGCAGTTCTTC. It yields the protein CASSLGAGAYNEQFF.

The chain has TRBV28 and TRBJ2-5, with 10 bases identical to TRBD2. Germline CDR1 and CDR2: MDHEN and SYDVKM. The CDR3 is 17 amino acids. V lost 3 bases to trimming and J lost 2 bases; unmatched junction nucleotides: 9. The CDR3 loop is CASSFSASGRNQETQYF. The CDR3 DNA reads TGTGCCAGCAGTTTCTCGGCTAGCGGGAGAAATCAAGAGACCCAGTACTTC.

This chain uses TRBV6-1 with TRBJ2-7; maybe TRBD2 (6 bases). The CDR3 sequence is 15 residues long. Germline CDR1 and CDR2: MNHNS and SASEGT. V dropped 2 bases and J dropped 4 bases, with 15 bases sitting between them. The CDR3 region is CASSERSEGYYEQYV. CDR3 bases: TGTGCCAGCAGTGAACGGTCGGAGGGCTATTACGAGCAGTACGTC.

CDR3 sequence reads: CSVTGNEQFF. The CDR3 DNA reads as TGCAGCGTTACCGGGAATGAGCAGTTCTTC. The gene calls are TRBV29-1 and TRBJ2-1; D gene ambiguous. Germline CDR1 and CDR2: SQVTM and ANQGSEA. Between the trimmed V and J ends, which lost 5 bases and 7 bases, there was a span of 6 bases. The CDR3 contains 10 residues.